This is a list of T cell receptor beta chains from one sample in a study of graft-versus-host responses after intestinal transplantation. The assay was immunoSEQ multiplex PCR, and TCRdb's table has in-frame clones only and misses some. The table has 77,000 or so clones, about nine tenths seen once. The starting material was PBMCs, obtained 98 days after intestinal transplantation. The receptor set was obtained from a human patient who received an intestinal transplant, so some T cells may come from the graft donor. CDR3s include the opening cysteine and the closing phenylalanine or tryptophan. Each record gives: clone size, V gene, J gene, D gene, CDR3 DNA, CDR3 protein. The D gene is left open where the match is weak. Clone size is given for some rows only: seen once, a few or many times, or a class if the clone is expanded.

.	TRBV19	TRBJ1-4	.	TGTGCCAGTCGGGACGGTAATGAAAAACTGTTTTTT	CASRDGNEKLFF
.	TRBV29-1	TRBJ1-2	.	TGCAGCGGTACTCTATCGGGGGCGGACTATGGCTACACCTTC	CSGTLSGADYGYTF
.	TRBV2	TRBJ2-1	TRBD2	TGTGCCAGCAGCGCTATAGCGGGGGCCTACAATGAGCAGTTCTTC	CASSAIAGAYNEQFF
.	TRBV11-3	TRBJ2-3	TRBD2	TGTGCCAGCAGCTCTCCGGCGGCGGGGGGGACAGATACGCAGTATTTT	CASSSPAAGGTDTQYF
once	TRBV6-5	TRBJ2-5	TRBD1	TGTGCCAGCAGTATGCGACAGGGGCAAGAGACCCAGTACTTC	CASSMRQGQETQYF
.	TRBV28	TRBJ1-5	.	TGTGCCAGCAGTTCTAGGCTAGGGTTAGGGATGGATCAGCCCCAGCATTTT	CASSSRLGLGMDQPQHF
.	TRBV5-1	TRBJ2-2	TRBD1	TGCGCCAGCAGCCCAGGACAGGGGGCGAACACCGGGGAGCTGTTTTTT	CASSPGQGANTGELFF
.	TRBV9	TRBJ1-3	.	TGTGCCAGCAGCGTAAAAGTCGGCGCGAGCTCTGGAAACACCATATATTTT	CASSVKVGASSGNTIYF
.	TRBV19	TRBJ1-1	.	TGTGCCAGTAGTATAGGGGGGGCCTACACTGAAGCTTTCTTT	CASSIGGAYTEAFF
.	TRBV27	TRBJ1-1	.	TGTGCCAGCAGTTTATCAGACCAAGCGATGATGAACACTGAAGCTTTCTTT	CASSLSDQAMMNTEAFF
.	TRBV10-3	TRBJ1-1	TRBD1	TGTGCCATCAGTCCAGACAGGGTGGGTGAAGCTTTCTTT	CAISPDRVGEAFF
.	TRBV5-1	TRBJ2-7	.	TGCGCCAGCAGCTACGACCAATACGAGCAGTACTTC	CASSYDQYEQYF
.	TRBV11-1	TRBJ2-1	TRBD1	TGTGCCAGCAGCTTAGCGGGGTGGACAGGTCTTTCCTACAATGAGCAGTTCTTC	CASSLAGWTGLSYNEQFF
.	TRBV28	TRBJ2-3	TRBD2	TGTGCCAGCAGTTTTAGCGGGAGATCAGATACGCAGTATTTT	CASSFSGRSDTQYF
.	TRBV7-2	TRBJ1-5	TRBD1	TGTGCCAGCAGCTTAGGGACAGGGAGAGGGCCCCAGCATTTT	CASSLGTGRGPQHF
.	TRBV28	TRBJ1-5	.	TGTGCCAGCAGTCCCTGGACACTTAGGGACAATCAGCCCCAGCATTTT	CASSPWTLRDNQPQHF
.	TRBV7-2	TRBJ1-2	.	TGTGCCAGCAGCTTAAACGTAAACTATGGCTACACCTTC	CASSLNVNYGYTF
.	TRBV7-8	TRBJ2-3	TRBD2	TGTGCCAGCAGCTTACGGGGCGGTATGGCGGGAGTCCGAGGAGATACGCAGTATTTT	CASSLRGGMAGVRGDTQYF
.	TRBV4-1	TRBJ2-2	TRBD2	TGCGCCAGCAGCCAACGCGCGGGACTAGCGGCGAACACCGGGGAGCTGTTTTTT	CASSQRAGLAANTGELFF
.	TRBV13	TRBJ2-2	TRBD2	TGTGCCAGCACCTCATGGACTAGCGGGAGGACCGGGGAGCTGTTTTTT	CASTSWTSGRTGELFF
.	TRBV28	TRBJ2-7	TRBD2	TGTGCCAGCAGTTTAACTAGCGGGGAATCAGGGCAGTACTTC	CASSLTSGESGQYF
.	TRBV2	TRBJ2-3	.	TGTGCCAGTTCGGTGGGGACTAGCACAGATACGCAGTATTTT	CASSVGTSTDTQYF
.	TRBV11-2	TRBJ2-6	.	TGTGCCAGCAGCTTACCGGGAGGGGCCAACGTCCTGACTTTC	CASSLPGGANVLTF
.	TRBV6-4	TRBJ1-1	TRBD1	TGTGCCAGCAGCGACCCGGGGACAGGGGTGACTGAAGCTTTCTTT	CASSDPGTGVTEAFF
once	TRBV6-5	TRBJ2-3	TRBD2	TGTGCCAGCAGTGCTAGCGGGGGGGCTGATACGCAGTATTTT	CASSASGGADTQYF
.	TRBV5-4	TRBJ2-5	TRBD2	TGTGCCAGCAGCCGTATTTTTAGCGGGGGGAACCACCAAGAGACCCAGTACTTC	CASSRIFSGGNHQETQYF
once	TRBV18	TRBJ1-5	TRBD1	TGTGCCAGCTCACAGGGCGGACAGGCGAATCAGCCCCAGCATTTT	CASSQGGQANQPQHF
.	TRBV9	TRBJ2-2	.	TGTGCCAGCAGCGTAGGTGGCGGGGTAGCCACCGGGGAGCTGTTTTTT	CASSVGGGVATGELFF
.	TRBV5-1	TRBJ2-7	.	TGCGCCAGCAGCCTGGACACTAGCGAGCAGTACTTC	CASSLDTSEQYF
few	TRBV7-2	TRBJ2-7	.	TGTGCCAGCAGCTTAGGACACATTCGGTACGAGCAGTACTTC	CASSLGHIRYEQYF
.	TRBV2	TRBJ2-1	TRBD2	TGTGCCAGTTGGTTAGCGGGGGCCCTCTACAATGAGCAGTTCTTC	CASWLAGALYNEQFF
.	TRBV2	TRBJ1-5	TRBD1	TGTGCCAGCAGTGGCGCGACAGGGGGAAGCAATCAGCCCCAGCATTTT	CASSGATGGSNQPQHF
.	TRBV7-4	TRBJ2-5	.	TGTGCCAGCAGCCCCGGGGAGGATACCCAGTACTTC	CASSPGEDTQYF
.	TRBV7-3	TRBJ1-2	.	TGTGCCAGCAGCTTAACGGGGTGGGGCGGCTGGGACGGCTACACCTTC	CASSLTGWGGWDGYTF